This T cell receptor beta chain was documented in a study of PD-L1 blockade in urothelial cancer. General study results and limits: It was durable-benefit patients whose tumor-associated blood clones expanded more at 3 weeks.

The sample's time point: peripheral blood 6 weeks after treatment start. Profiling relied on immunoSEQ multiplex PCR, and the TCRdb table lists in-frame clones only, not all of them. The sample lists roughly 120,000 clones; about 91% were seen once. As concerns this clone: The antigen is unknown.

The CDR3 loop spans 15 amino acids. CDR1 is SGHTA, CDR2 FQGNSA, per germline. Trimming cost V 3 bases and J 0 bases; bases outside gene matches: 4. The chain joins TRBV7-2 to TRBJ1-2; 7 bases map to TRBD1. This TCR came from a man aged 55 to 70 with urothelial cancer. The sample in question was PBMCs, obtained around atezolizumab (anti-PD-L1) treatment. CDR3 DNA: TGTGCCAGCAGCTTCACCGGGACAGCTAACTATGGCTACACCTTC. Translation gives CASSFTGTANYGYTF.